This passage covers 8 T cell receptor beta chains from one sample sequenced in a study of blood T cell repertoires in COVID-19. Sequencing used immunoSEQ multiplex PCR; TCRdb keeps in-frame clones, though not all of them. The sample lists about 57,000 clones; 87% were seen once. The sequencing sample was made of peripheral blood. These receptor sequences come from a woman older than 75 with COVID-19, enrolled during active disease.

The rearrangement joins TRBV30 to TRBJ2-7; maybe TRBD1 (6 bases). The germline V gene has CDR1 GTSNPN and CDR2 SVGIG (reference sequence). The length of the CDR3 is 11 residues. V lost 0 bases, J lost 12 bases, and 12 bases lay in between. The CDR3 loop reads CAWSVGTSRYF. CDR3 in DNA: TGTGCCTGGAGTGTAGGGACATCCCGGTACTTC. Using reference TRBV30 and TRBJ2-7 for the parts outside the CDR3, the full variable domain is SQTIHQWPATLVQPVGSPLSLECTVEGTSNPNLYWYRQAAGRGLQLLFYSVGIGQISSEVPQNLSASRPQDRQFILSSKKLLLSDSGFYLCAWSVGTSRYFGPGTRLTVT.

V is TRBV2 and J is TRBJ2-7; TRBD1 aligns across 7 bases. After removal of 6 bases from V and 2 bases from J, the junction contained 4 bases not matched to a gene. This CDR3 contains 13 residues. The germline gives CDR1 SNHLY, CDR2 FYNNEI. The CDR3 nucleotides read TGTGCCAGCAGGTCAGGGGGAACCTACGAGCAGTACTTC. Its protein is CASRSGGTYEQYF. Full variable domain (remainder filled in from reference TRBV2 and TRBJ2-7): EPEVTQTPSHQVTQMGQEVILRCVPISNHLYFYWYRQILGQKVEFLVSFYNNEISEKSEIFDDQFSVERPDGSNFTLKIRSTKLEDSAMYFCASRSGGTYEQYFGPGTRLTVT.

The V call is TRBV12-5, the J call TRBJ2-6; D is uncertain. The V end lost 9 bases, the J end lost 0 bases, and 6 bases lay between the germline ends. Looked up from germline, CDR1 is LGHNT and CDR2 is FRNRAP. This CDR3 has 13 amino acids. This CDR3 is CASQFSGANVLTF. As DNA, the CDR3 is TGTGCTAGCCAGTTCTCTGGGGCCAACGTCCTGACTTTC. The whole variable domain, filled in from reference TRBV12-5 and TRBJ2-6, reads DARVTQTPRHKVTEMGQEVTMRCQPILGHNTVFWYRQTMMQGLELLAYFRNRAPLDDSGMPKDRFSAEMPDATLATLKIQPSEPRDSAVYFCASQFSGANVLTFGAGSRLTVL.

The chain joins TRBV29-1 to TRBJ1-2, with a possible D match to TRBD1 (5 bases). The CDR3 contains 15 residues. V shed 2 bases and J shed 4 bases, with 17 bases lying between them. Germline loops: CDR1 SQVTM, CDR2 ANQGSEA. The chain's CDR3 is CSVEYRAGPPYGYTF. As DNA, the CDR3 is TGCAGCGTTGAATACCGGGCAGGGCCCCCCTATGGCTACACCTTC.

This chain joins TRBV7-3 and TRBJ2-4; 10 nucleotides line up with TRBD2. Germline values: CDR1 SGHTA, CDR2 FQGTGA. This CDR3 is built from 19 residues. With V trimmed by 5 bases and J by 0 bases, 13 bases remained unmatched. CDR3 in DNA: TGTGCCAGCAGCCCCACCAGGCTAGCGGGGGCCCTAGCCAAAAACATTCAGTACTTC. Translated: CASSPTRLAGALAKNIQYF. The whole variable domain, filled in from reference TRBV7-3 and TRBJ2-4, reads GAGVSQTPSNKVTEKGKYVELRCDPISGHTALYWYRQSLGQGPEFLIYFQGTGAADDSGLPNDRFFAVRPEGSVSTLKIQRTERGDSAVYLCASSPTRLAGALAKNIQYFGAGTRLSVL.

This clone was recorded only once. The genes are TRBV27 and TRBJ2-1; 8 bases agree with TRBD1. This CDR3 is built from 16 residues. Trimming cost V 5 bases and J 2 bases; bases outside gene matches: 8. Per the germline V gene, CDR1 is MNHEY and CDR2 is SMNVEV (reference sequence). The CDR3 DNA follows: TGTGCCAGCAGTATAATCGGACAGGGCCCCTACAATGAGCAGTTCTTC. This codes for CASSIIGQGPYNEQFF.

The V call is TRBV28, the J call TRBJ2-1; D not certain. Germline V lookup: CDR1 MDHEN, CDR2 SYDVKM. This CDR3 has 15 residues. The V end lost 2 bases, the J end lost 2 bases, and 10 bases lay between the germline ends. The CDR3 sequence: CASSLASLTYNEQFF. CDR3 bases: TGTGCCAGCAGTTTAGCGTCTTTAACCTACAATGAGCAGTTCTTC.

The chain has TRBV6-1 and TRBJ1-1; D might be TRBD1 (5 bases). The CDR3 spans 15 residues. Germline V CDR1 and CDR2: MNHNS, SASEGT. Deletions cut 2 bases from V and 0 bases from J, with 10 bases between. The CDR3 protein is CASSETTAMNTEAFF. The CDR3 region has the DNA TGTGCCAGCAGTGAAACGACAGCCATGAACACTGAAGCTTTCTTT.